The clone carrying this T cell receptor beta chain was observed a few times. Its antigen remains unknown. Primed by a sample-barcoded 5' primer and a J-beta primer mix, a second PCR proceeded for about 6 to 12 cycles. TCRdb used MiXCR to reprocess the 5' RACE reads, holding one entry per CDR3 protein. The sample consists of 600,000 or so distinct CDR3 sequences, less than 60% of them appearing once. Russia was home to the donors, healthy Caucasian individuals aged roughly 6 to 90. The record originates from a study of blood T cells in healthy people across ages. Study results and caveats: Comparison with aged donors showed that long-lived donors had more naive CD4+ cells and higher diversity. A roughly linear age-dependent decrease characterized TCR beta diversity per million T cells. Diversity estimates drawn from one million T cells were deemed underestimates.

CDR1 LGHNA and CDR2 YSLEER come from the germline V gene. The CDR3 is 15 residues long. J was trimmed by 6 bases and V by 2 bases; bases with no gene match: 5. The material sequenced was blood. The V gene is TRBV4-3, the J gene TRBJ1-4, with 8 bases lining up with TRBD1. The TCR sequence derives from an elderly man in good health. The CDR3 region has the DNA TGCGCCAGCAGCCAACCCAGGGGGCTCCATGAAAAACTGTTTTTT. This codes for CASSQPRGLHEKLFF.